Below, 21 T cell receptor beta chains from the same sample are listed, as sequenced in a study of response to subunit inactivated influenza vaccine. TCRdb reprocessed the RT-PCR reads via MiXCR and lists one record per CDR3 protein. The sample holds approximately 480,000 distinct CDR3 sequences, around 9.9% seen once. This specimen was PBMCs from blood, taken roughly 47 days after vaccination. Every receptor here comes from a man in his forties or fifties who received an inactivated influenza vaccine.

The gene calls are TRBV12-3 or TRBV12-4 and TRBJ1-3; tentative D call: TRBD1 (5 bases). V lost 3 bases, J lost 8 bases, and 11 bases lay in between. CDR3 length equals 13 residues. CDR3 DNA sequence: TGTGCCAGCAGTTTCGCAGGGAGTCACACCATATATTTT. It specifies CASSFAGSHTIYF.

This clonotype came up many times. V gene TRBV5-6 combines with J gene TRBJ2-3, with D unresolved. The CDR3 is made up of 16 amino acids. Trimming left V 1 base short and J 6 bases short, with 18 bases between. Germline assignment: CDR1 SGHDT and CDR2 YYEEEE. The CDR3 is CASSLLTFSSVDTQYF. DNA for the CDR3: TGTGCCAGCAGCTTGCTCACCTTTTCCAGTGTGGATACGCAGTATTTT.

The genes are TRBV4-3 and TRBJ1-2; 7 nucleotides match TRBD1. There are 13 residues in the CDR3. Germline V gives CDR1 LGHNA, CDR2 YSLEER. Trimming at V came to 5 bases and at J to 10 bases, leaving 10 bases not matched to a gene. The CDR3 is CASSVRQGTDYTF. In DNA form, the CDR3 reads TGCGCCAGCAGCGTAAGACAGGGTACTGACTACACCTTC.

Here the CDR3 DNA reads TGCGCCAGCAGCCCCGGATATCGAAGGACCCCCCACTCCTACGAGCAGTACTTC. This codes for CASSPGYRRTPHSYEQYF. The chain links TRBV5-1 to TRBJ2-7; no reliable D call. This CDR3 has 18 amino acids. Germline V CDR1 and CDR2: SGHRS, YFSETQ. The ends were cut back, 4 bases at V and 0 bases at J, with 23 bases in the middle.

This chain uses TRBV11-2 with TRBJ2-1, with 8 bases aligning to TRBD2. This CDR3 is 16 amino acids long. Germline assignment: CDR1 SGHAT and CDR2 FQNNGV. J was trimmed by 0 bases and V by 5 bases; bases with no gene match: 6. DNA of the CDR3: TGTGCCAGCAGCCAAGGTAGCGGGGTCTCCTACAATGAGCAGTTCTTC. Amino acid sequence: CASSQGSGVSYNEQFF.

This clonotype was observed a few times. The V call is TRBV25-1, the J call TRBJ2-7; D gene uncertain. There are 15 residues in the CDR3. Per the germline V gene, CDR1 is MGHDK and CDR2 is SYGVNS. Trimming shortened V by 4 bases and J by 5 bases, and 18 bases separated the two germline ends. CDR3 coding DNA: TGTGCCAGCAGTGGTATGGGCCACCGTAGGGACGAGCAGTACTTC. Its protein is CASSGMGHRRDEQYF.

This clonotype was seen more than once but under ten times. The chain couples TRBV7-2 to TRBJ2-2, with 7 bases that match TRBD1. The V segment lost 2 bases and the J segment 6 bases; nucleotides outside the gene matches: 12. The CDR3 extends over 17 amino acids. Germline V gene lookup returns CDR1 SGHTA and CDR2 FQGNSA. The DNA for the CDR3 is TGTGCCAGCAGCTTAACGATTGGGGCAGGGGGAGCCGGGGAGCTGTTTTTT. Protein sequence: CASSLTIGAGGAGELFF.

The chain has TRBV20-1 and TRBJ2-7, with TRBD2 matching over 8 bases. The CDR3 consists of 13 residues. Germline trimming cut 6 bases from V and 0 bases from J; bases unmatched to any gene: 4. In germline, CDR1 is DFQATT, CDR2 SNEGSKA (reference sequence). CDR3 sequence reads: CSAKSGSSYEQYF. CDR3 DNA sequence: TGCAGTGCCAAAAGCGGGAGCTCCTACGAGCAGTACTTC.

The chain links TRBV3-1 to TRBJ2-3; D uncertain. Trimming stripped 6 bases from V and 1 base from J, with 8 bases between. CDR3 length equals 13 residues. Germline assignment: CDR1 LGHDT and CDR2 YNNKEL (reference sequence). This CDR3 reads CASRKTGTDTQYF. In DNA, the CDR3 is TGTGCCAGCAGGAAAACAGGCACAGATACGCAGTATTTT.

The chain combines TRBV7-8 with TRBJ2-6; no definite D call. The length of the CDR3 is 18 residues. The germline V gene has CDR1 SGHVS and CDR2 FQNEAQ. Trimming stripped 3 bases from V and 0 bases from J, with 15 bases between. CDR3 coding DNA: TGTGCCAGCAGCTTCCAGACACGGGCCCGCTCTGGGGCCAACGTCCTGACTTTC. Translation gives CASSFQTRARSGANVLTF. The whole variable domain, filled in from reference TRBV7-8 and TRBJ2-6, reads GAGVSQSPRYKVAKRGQDVALRCDPISGHVSLFWYQQALGQGPEFLTYFQNEAQLDKSGLPSDRFFAERPEGSVSTLKIQRTQQEDSAVYLCASSFQTRARSGANVLTFGAGSRLTVL.

This clonotype was observed a handful of times. This sequence joins TRBV5-1 and TRBJ2-1, with TRBD1 matching over 7 bases. Trimming cost V 4 bases and J 2 bases; bases outside gene matches: 9. Germline CDR1 is SGHRS and CDR2 is YFSETQ. CDR3 length equals 16 residues. CDR3 DNA: TGCGCCAGCAGCCCCACGACAGGGTTGACCTACAATGAGCAGTTCTTC. Translation: CASSPTTGLTYNEQFF.

This clonotype has only a few counts. The genes are TRBV20-1 and TRBJ2-1; D unresolved. Trimming took off 2 bases at V and 10 bases at J, with 9 bases between the two ends. Looked up from germline, CDR1 is DFQATT and CDR2 is SNEGSKA (reference sequence). The CDR3 is 11 amino acids. The CDR3 DNA reads TGCAGTGCTAGATCAGGCCGGGAGCAGTTCTTC. Amino acid sequence: CSARSGREQFF.

This clonotype was picked up a small number of times. The gene calls are TRBV5-4 and TRBJ2-7; 7 bases agree with TRBD2. With 0 bases clipped from V and 1 base from J, the junction kept 7 bases outside the gene matches. There are 16 residues in the CDR3. Germline V gene sequence: CDR1 SGHNT, CDR2 YYREEE (reference sequence). CDR3 residues: CASSLASRGTSYEQYF. The CDR3 DNA reads TGTGCCAGCAGCTTGGCCTCGCGGGGGACTTCCTACGAGCAGTACTTC.

The chain is built from TRBV20-1 and TRBJ2-7, with 11 bases lining up with TRBD2. From germline, CDR1 is DFQATT and CDR2 SNEGSKA (reference sequence). The CDR3 sequence is 18 residues long. The V segment lost 1 base and the J segment 6 bases; nucleotides outside the gene matches: 17. CDR3 region: CSARAQFPGTSGFREQYF. The DNA of the CDR3 is TGCAGTGCTAGAGCCCAATTCCCCGGGACTAGCGGATTCCGCGAGCAGTACTTC.

This clonotype showed up just a few times. The rearrangement links TRBV20-1 to TRBJ2-6, with D maybe TRBD2 (5 bases). Germline CDR1 and CDR2: DFQATT and SNEGSKA (reference sequence). The CDR3 spans 16 residues. Trimming stripped 2 bases from V and 1 base from J, with 12 bases between. DNA of the CDR3: TGCAGTGCTAGAAATTACGGGGTGTCTGGGGCCAACGTCCTGACTTTC. This codes for CSARNYGVSGANVLTF.

In its sample, this clonotype was seen many times. The chain employs TRBV29-1 and TRBJ2-7; 11 nucleotides align to TRBD2. In germline, CDR1 is SQVTM, CDR2 ANQGSEA. The CDR3 spans 13 residues. J lost 2 bases, V lost 7 bases, and 4 bases had no gene match. CDR3 coding DNA: TGCAGCGCTAATAGCGGGAGGGCCTACGAGCAGTACTTC. This codes for CSANSGRAYEQYF.

This clonotype was detected only a few times. The chain uses TRBV28 and TRBJ1-2; D remains unclear. CDR1 is MDHEN and CDR2 is SYDVKM in the germline V gene. The ends were cut back, 10 bases at V and 4 bases at J, with 16 bases in the middle. The CDR3 is 13 amino acids. CDR3 nucleotide sequence: TGTGCCACTACCTCTTACCTAGGCTATGGCTACACCTTC. Translated: CATTSYLGYGYTF.

This clonotype was observed many times. V and J are TRBV12-3 or TRBV12-4 and TRBJ2-4; 7 bases map to TRBD1. Trimming at V came to 5 bases and at J to 1 base, leaving 2 bases not matched to a gene. This CDR3 contains 14 residues. The CDR3 DNA reads as TGTGCCAGCAGTGTACAGGGGGCCAAAAACATTCAGTACTTC. Amino acid sequence: CASSVQGAKNIQYF.

The rearrangement links TRBV2 to TRBJ2-2; D may be TRBD1 (5 bases). V was trimmed by 1 base and J by 4 bases, leaving 13 bases between them. This CDR3 spans 16 amino acids. CDR1 and CDR2 (germline): SNHLY, FYNNEI. Here the CDR3 reads CASSEGRTGITGELFF. DNA for the CDR3: TGTGCCAGCAGTGAAGGACGAACAGGAATCACCGGGGAGCTGTTTTTT.

The rearrangement links TRBV14 to TRBJ2-5, with unresolved D. Germline values: CDR1 SGHDN, CDR2 FVKESK. CDR3 length equals 13 residues. Trimming took 4 bases from V and 1 from J, leaving 7 bases between them. CDR3 nucleotides: TGTGCCAGCAGCCGATGGAGCCAAGAGACCCAGTACTTC. Protein: CASSRWSQETQYF.

Many counts were recorded for this clonotype. The CDR3 spells CSARGISGRALPNNEQFF. The CDR3 DNA follows: TGCAGTGCTAGAGGAATTAGCGGGAGGGCCCTACCCAACAATGAGCAGTTCTTC. The chain couples TRBV20-1 to TRBJ2-1, with 11 positions matching TRBD2. V dropped 1 base and J dropped 5; count of bases not matched to a gene: 13. The CDR3 has 18 amino acids. Per germline, CDR1 DFQATT and CDR2 SNEGSKA (reference sequence).